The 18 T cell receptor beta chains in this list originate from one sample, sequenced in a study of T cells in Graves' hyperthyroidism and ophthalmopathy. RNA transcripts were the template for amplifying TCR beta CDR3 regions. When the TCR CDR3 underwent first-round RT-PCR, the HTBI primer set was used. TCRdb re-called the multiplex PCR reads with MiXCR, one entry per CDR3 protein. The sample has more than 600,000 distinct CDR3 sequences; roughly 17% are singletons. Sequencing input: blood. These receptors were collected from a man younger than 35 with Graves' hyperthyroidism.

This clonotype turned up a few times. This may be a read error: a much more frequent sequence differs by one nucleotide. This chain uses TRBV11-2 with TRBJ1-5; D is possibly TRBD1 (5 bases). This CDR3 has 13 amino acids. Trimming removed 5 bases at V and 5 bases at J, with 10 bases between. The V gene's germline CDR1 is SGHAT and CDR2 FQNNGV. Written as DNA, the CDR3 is TGTGCCAGCAGCAGGGGTTTCGATCAGCCCCAGCATTTT. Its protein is CASSRGFDQPQHF.

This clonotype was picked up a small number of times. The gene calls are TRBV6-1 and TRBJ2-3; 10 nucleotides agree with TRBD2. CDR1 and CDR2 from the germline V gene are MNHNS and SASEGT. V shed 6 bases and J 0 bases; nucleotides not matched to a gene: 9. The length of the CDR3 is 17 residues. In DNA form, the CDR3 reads TGTGCCAGCAGCCCGCCGTTAGCGGGAGGTAGCACAGATACGCAGTATTTT. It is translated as CASSPPLAGGSTDTQYF.

Written as DNA, the CDR3 is TGTGCCAGCAGTTACACGGGGGGCTCCAATGAGCAGTTCTTC. Encoded protein: CASSYTGGSNEQFF. The chain links TRBV6-2 or TRBV6-3 to TRBJ2-1; D possibly corresponds to TRBD2 (7 bases). Between the trimmed V and J ends, which lost 2 bases and 6 bases, there was a span of 11 bases. This CDR3 comprises 14 residues. The germline CDR1 and CDR2 sequences are MNHEY and SVGEGT.

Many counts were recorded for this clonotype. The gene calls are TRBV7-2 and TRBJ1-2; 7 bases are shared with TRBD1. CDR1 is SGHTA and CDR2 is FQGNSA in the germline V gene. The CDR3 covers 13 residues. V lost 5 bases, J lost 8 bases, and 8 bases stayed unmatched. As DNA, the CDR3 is TGTGCCAGCAGCGACCGACAGGGAGGCGGCTACACCTTC. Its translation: CASSDRQGGGYTF. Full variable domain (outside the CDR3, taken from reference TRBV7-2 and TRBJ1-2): GAGVSQSPSNKVTEKGKDVELRCDPISGHTALYWYRQSLGQGLEFLIYFQGNSAPDKSGLPSDRFSAERTGGSVSTLTIQRTQQEDSAVYLCASSDRQGGGYTFGSGTRLTVV.

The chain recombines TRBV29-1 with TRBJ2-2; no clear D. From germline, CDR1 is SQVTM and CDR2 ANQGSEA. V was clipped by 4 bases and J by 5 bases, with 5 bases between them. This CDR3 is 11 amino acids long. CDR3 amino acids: CSVGETGELFF. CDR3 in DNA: TGCAGCGTTGGGGAAACCGGGGAGCTGTTTTTT.

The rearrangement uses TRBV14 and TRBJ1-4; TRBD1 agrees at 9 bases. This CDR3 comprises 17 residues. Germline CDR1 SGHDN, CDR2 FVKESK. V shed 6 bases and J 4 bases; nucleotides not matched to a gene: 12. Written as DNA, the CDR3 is TGTGCCAGCAGACCCACCTCGACAGGGGGACTTAATGAAAAACTGTTTTTT. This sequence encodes CASRPTSTGGLNEKLFF.

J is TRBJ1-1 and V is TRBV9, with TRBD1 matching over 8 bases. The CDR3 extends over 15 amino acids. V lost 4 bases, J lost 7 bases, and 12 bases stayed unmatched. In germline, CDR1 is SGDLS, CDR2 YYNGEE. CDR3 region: CASSNGQGTGGEAFF. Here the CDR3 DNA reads TGTGCCAGCAGCAATGGACAGGGAACGGGAGGTGAAGCTTTCTTT.

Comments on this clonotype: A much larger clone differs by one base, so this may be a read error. DNA of the CDR3: TGTGCCGGCAGTGCTAAGGGGTTCGATGGAGCTTTCTTT. This gives the protein CAGSAKGFDGAFF. The chain has TRBV28 and TRBJ1-1; a weak D match, TRBD1 (5 bases). Looked up from germline, CDR1 is MDHEN and CDR2 is SYDVKM. The CDR3 sequence is 13 residues long.

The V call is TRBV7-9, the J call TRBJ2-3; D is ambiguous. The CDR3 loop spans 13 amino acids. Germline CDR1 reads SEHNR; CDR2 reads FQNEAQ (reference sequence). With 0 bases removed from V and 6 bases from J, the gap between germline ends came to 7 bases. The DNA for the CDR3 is TGTGCCAGCAGCTTAGCGGAGTTGGATACGCAGTATTTT. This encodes CASSLAELDTQYF. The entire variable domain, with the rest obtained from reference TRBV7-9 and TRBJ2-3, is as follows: DTGVSQNPRHKITKRGQNVTFRCDPISEHNRLYWYRQTLGQGPEFLTYFQNEAQLEKSRLLSDRFSAERPKGSFSTLEIQRTEQGDSAMYLCASSLAELDTQYFGPGTRLTVL.

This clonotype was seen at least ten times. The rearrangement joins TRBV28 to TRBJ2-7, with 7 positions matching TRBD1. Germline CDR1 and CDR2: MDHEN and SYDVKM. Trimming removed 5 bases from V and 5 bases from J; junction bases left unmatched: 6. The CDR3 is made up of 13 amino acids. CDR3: CASSPSTGDEQYF. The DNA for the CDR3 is TGTGCCAGCAGTCCTTCCACAGGGGACGAGCAGTACTTC. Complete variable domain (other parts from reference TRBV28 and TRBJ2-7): DVKVTQSSRYLVKRTGEKVFLECVQDMDHENMFWYRQDPGLGLRLIYFSYDVKMKEKGDIPEGYSVSREKKERFSLILESASTNQTSMYLCASSPSTGDEQYFGPGTRLTVT.

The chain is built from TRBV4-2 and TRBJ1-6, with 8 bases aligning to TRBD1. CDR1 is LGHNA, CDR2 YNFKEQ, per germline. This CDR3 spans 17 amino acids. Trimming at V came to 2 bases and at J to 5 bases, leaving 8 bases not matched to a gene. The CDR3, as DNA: TGTGCCAGCAGCCAACCTAGAAGACAGGGGAATAATTCACCCCTCCACTTT. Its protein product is CASSQPRRQGNNSPLHF.

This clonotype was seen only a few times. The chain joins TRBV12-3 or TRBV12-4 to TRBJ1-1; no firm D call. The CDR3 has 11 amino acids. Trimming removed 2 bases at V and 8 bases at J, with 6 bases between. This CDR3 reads CASSLTSEAFF. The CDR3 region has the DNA TGTGCCAGCAGTTTAACATCAGAAGCTTTCTTT.

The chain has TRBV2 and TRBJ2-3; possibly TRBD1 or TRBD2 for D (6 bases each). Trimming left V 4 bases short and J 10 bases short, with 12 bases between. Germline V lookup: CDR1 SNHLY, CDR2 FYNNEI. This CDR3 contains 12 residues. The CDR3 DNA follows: TGTGCCAGCAGTGCGGGGGCGAATGCGCAGTATTTT. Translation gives CASSAGANAQYF. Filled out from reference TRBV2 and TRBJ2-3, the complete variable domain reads EPEVTQTPSHQVTQMGQEVILRCVPISNHLYFYWYRQILGQKVEFLVSFYNNEISEKSEIFDDQFSVERPDGSNFTLKIRSTKLEDSAMYFCASSAGANAQYFGPGTRLTVL.

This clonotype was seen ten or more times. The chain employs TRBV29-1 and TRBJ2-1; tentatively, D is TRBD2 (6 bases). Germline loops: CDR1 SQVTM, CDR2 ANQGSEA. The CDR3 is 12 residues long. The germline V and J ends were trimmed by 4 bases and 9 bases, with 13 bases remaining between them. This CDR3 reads CSVGEGRGEQFF. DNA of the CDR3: TGCAGCGTTGGGGAAGGGCGGGGTGAGCAGTTCTTC.

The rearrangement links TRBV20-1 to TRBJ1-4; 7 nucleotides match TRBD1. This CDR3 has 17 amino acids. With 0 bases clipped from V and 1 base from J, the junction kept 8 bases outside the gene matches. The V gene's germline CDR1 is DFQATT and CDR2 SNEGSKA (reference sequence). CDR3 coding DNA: TGCAGTGCTAGAGATTCAGGGGGAATGGGAACTAATGAAAAACTGTTTTTT. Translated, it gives CSARDSGGMGTNEKLFF.

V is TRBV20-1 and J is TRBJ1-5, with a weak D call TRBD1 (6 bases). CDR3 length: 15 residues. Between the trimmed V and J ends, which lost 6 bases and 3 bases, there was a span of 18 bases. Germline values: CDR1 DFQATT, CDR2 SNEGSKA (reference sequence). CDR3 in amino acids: CSAIRTAAPNQPQHF. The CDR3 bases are TGCAGTGCCATACGGACAGCTGCCCCCAATCAGCCCCAGCATTTT.

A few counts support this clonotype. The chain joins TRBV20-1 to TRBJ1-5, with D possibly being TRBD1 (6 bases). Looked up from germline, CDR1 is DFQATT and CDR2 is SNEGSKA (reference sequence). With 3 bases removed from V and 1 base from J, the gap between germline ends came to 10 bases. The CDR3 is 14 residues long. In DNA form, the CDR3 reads TGCAGTGCTAGGACAGGAGGGAGCAATCAGCCCCAGCATTTT. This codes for CSARTGGSNQPQHF.

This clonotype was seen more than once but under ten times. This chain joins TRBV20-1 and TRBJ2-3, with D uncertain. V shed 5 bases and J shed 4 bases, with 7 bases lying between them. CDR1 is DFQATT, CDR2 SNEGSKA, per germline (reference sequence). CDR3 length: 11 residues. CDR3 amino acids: CSALTPDTQYF. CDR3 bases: TGCAGTGCTCTGACTCCAGATACGCAGTATTTT.